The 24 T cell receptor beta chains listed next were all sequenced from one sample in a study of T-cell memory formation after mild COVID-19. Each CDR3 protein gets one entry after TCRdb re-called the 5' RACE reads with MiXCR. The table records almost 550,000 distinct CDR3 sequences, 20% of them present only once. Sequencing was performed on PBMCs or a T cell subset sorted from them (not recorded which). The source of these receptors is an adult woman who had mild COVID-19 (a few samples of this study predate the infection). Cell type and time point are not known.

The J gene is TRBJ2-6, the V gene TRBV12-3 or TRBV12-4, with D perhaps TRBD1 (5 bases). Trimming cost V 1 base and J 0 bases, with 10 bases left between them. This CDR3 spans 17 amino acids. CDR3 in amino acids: CASSLGRDSSGANVLTF. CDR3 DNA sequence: TGTGCCAGCAGTTTAGGCAGGGATAGCTCTGGGGCCAACGTCCTGACTTTC.

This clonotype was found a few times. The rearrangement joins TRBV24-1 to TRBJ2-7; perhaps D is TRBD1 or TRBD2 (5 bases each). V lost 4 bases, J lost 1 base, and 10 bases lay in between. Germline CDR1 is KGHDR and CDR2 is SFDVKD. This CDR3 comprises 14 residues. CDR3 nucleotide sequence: TGTGCCACCAGTGACGGGGCCGTTTCCTACGAGCAGTACTTC. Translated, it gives CATSDGAVSYEQYF.

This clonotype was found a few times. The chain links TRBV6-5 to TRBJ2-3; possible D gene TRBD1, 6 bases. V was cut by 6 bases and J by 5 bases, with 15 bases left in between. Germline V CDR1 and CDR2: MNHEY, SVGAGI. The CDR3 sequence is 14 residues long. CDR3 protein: CASSPMGAVDTQYF. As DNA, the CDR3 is TGTGCCAGCAGCCCTATGGGGGCTGTAGATACGCAGTATTTT.

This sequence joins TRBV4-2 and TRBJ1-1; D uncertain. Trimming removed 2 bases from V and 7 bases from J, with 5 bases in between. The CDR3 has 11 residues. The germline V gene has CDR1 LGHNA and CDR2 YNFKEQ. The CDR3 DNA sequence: TGTGCCAGCAGCCAACCAGGTGAAGCTTTCTTT. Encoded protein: CASSQPGEAFF.

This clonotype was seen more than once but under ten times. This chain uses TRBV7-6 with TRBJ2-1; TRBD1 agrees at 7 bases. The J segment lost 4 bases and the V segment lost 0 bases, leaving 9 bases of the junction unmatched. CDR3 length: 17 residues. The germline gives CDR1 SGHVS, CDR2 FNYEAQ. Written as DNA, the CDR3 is TGTGCCAGCAGCTTAGCGGGACAGATCAGCCTGTACAATGAGCAGTTCTTC. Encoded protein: CASSLAGQISLYNEQFF.

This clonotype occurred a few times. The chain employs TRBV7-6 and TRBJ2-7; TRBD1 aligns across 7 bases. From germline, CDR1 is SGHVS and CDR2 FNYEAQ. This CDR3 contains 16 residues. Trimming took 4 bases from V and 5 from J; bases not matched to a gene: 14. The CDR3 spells CASSSPDRVTRDEQYF. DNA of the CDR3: TGTGCCAGCAGCTCCCCTGACAGGGTGACGAGGGACGAGCAGTACTTC.

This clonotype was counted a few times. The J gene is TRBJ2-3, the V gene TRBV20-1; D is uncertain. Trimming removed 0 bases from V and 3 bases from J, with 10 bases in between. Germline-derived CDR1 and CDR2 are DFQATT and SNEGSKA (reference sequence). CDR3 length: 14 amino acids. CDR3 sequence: CSARDRLATDTQYF. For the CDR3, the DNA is TGCAGTGCTAGAGATAGATTAGCAACAGATACGCAGTATTTT.

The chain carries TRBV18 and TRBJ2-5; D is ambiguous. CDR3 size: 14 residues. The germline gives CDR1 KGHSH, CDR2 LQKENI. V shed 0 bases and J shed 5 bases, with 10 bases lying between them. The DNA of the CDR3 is TGTGCCAGCTCACCACCGATCGGCGGCGAGACCCAGTACTTC. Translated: CASSPPIGGETQYF.

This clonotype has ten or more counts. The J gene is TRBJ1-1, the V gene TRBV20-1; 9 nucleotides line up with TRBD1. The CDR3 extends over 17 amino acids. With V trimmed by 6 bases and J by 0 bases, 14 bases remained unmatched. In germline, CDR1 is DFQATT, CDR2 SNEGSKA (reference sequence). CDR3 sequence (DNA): TGCAGTGCGAACCACAGGGGGCCACTTCCTATGAACACTGAAGCTTTCTTT. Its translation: CSANHRGPLPMNTEAFF.

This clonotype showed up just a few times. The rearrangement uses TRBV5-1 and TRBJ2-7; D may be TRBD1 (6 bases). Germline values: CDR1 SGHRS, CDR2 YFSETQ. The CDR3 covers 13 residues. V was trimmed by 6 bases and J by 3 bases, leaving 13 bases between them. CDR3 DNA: TGCGCCAGCACGCCGGACAGTAGCTACGAGCAGTACTTC. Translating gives CASTPDSSYEQYF.

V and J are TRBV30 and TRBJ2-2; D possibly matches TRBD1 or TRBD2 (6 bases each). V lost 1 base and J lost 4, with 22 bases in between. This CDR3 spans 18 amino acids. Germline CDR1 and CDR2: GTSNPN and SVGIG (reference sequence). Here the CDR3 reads CAWSAPPTGRSSTGELFF. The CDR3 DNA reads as TGTGCCTGGAGTGCCCCTCCCACAGGGAGGAGTAGCACCGGGGAGCTGTTTTTT.

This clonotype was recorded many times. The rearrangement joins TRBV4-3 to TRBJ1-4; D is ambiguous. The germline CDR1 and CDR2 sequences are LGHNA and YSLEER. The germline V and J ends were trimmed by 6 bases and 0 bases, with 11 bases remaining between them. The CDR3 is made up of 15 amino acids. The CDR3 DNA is TGCGCCAGCAGGGAAAGGGCCGCAACTAATGAAAAACTGTTTTTT. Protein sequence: CASRERAATNEKLFF.

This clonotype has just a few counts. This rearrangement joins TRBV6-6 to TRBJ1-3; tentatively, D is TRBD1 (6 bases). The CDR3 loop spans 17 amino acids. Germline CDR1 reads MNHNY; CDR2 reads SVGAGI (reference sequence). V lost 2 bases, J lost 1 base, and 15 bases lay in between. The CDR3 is CASSYQQGSESGNTIYF. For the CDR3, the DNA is TGTGCCAGCAGTTACCAACAGGGATCTGAGTCTGGAAACACCATATATTTT.

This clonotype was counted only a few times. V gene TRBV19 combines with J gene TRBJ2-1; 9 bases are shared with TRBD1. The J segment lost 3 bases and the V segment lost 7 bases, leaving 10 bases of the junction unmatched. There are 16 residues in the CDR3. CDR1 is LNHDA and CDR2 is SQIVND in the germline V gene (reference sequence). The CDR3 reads CASNTLQGAIYNEQFF. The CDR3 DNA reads TGTGCCAGTAACACCTTACAGGGGGCGATCTACAATGAGCAGTTCTTC. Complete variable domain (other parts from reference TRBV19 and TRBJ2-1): DGGITQSPKYLFRKEGQNVTLSCEQNLNHDAMYWYRQDPGQGLRLIYYSQIVNDFQKGDIAEGYSVSREKKESFPLTVTSAQKNPTAFYLCASNTLQGAIYNEQFFGPGTRLTVL.

The CDR3, as DNA: TGTGCCAGCAGTTTGACGGGACAGGGGCGGGCAAATGAGCAGTTCTTC. This sequence encodes CASSLTGQGRANEQFF. This rearrangement joins TRBV28 to TRBJ2-1; 10 nucleotides line up with TRBD1. This CDR3 spans 16 amino acids. J gave up 7 bases and V 3 bases, and 9 bases lay outside the gene matches. The V gene's germline CDR1 is MDHEN and CDR2 SYDVKM.

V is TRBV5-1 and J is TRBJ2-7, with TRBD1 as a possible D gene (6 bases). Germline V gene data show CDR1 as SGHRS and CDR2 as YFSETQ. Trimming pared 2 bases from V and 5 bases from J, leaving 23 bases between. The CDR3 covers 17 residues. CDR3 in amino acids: CASSFTPMAYRVNEQYF. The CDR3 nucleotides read TGCGCCAGCAGCTTTACCCCCATGGCGTACAGGGTCAACGAGCAGTACTTC.

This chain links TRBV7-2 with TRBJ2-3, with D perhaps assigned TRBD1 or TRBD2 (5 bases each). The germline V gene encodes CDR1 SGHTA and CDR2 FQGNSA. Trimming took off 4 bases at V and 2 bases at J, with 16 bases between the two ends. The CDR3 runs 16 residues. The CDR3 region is CASSSRRDAYTDTQYF. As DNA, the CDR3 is TGTGCCAGCAGCTCACGTCGGGACGCATACACAGATACGCAGTATTTT.

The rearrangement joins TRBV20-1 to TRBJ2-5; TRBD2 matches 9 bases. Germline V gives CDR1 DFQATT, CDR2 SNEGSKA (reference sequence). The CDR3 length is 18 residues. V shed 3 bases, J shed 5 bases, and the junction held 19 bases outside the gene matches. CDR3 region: CSASAGGLAGGPQETQYF. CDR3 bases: TGCAGTGCTAGTGCGGGGGGCCTTGCGGGAGGGCCCCAGGAGACCCAGTACTTC.

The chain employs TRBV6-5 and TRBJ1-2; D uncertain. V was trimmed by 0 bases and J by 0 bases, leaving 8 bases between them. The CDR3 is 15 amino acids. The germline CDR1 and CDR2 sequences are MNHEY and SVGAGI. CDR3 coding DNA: TGTGCCAGCAGTTACTCAGGAGTAGCTAACTATGGCTACACCTTC. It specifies CASSYSGVANYGYTF.

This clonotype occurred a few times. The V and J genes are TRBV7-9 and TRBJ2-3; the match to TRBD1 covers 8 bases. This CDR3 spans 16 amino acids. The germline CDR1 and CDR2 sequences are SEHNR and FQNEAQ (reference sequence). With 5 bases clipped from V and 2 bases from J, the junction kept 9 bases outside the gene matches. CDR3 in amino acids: CASSQGQDFFTDTQYF. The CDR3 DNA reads TGTGCCAGCAGCCAGGGACAGGATTTCTTCACAGATACGCAGTATTTT.

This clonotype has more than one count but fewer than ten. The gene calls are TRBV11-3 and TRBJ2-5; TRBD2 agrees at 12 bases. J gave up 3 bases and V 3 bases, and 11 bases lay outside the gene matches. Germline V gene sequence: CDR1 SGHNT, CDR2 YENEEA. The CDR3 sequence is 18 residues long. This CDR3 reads CASSLIGLAGSLKETQYF. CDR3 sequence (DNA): TGTGCCAGCAGCTTGATCGGACTAGCGGGATCGCTCAAAGAGACCCAGTACTTC.

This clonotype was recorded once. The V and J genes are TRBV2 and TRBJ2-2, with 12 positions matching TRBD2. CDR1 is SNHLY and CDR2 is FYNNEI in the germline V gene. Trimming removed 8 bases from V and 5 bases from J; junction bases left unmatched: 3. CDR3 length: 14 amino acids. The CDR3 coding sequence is TGTGCCAGCCTAGCGGGAGGGGGAACCGGGGAGCTGTTTTTT. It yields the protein CASLAGGGTGELFF.

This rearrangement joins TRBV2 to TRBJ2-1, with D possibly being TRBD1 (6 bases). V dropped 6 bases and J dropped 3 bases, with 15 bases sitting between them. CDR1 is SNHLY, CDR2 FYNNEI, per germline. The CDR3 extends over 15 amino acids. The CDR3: CASRPTGTSYNEQFF. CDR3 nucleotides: TGTGCCAGCAGACCAACCGGGACAAGCTACAATGAGCAGTTCTTC.

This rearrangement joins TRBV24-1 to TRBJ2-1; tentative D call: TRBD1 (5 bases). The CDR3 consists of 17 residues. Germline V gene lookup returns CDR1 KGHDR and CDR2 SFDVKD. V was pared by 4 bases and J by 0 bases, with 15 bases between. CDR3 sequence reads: CATSDIPQGGSYNEQFF. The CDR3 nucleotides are TGTGCCACCAGTGACATACCCCAGGGTGGCTCCTACAATGAGCAGTTCTTC.